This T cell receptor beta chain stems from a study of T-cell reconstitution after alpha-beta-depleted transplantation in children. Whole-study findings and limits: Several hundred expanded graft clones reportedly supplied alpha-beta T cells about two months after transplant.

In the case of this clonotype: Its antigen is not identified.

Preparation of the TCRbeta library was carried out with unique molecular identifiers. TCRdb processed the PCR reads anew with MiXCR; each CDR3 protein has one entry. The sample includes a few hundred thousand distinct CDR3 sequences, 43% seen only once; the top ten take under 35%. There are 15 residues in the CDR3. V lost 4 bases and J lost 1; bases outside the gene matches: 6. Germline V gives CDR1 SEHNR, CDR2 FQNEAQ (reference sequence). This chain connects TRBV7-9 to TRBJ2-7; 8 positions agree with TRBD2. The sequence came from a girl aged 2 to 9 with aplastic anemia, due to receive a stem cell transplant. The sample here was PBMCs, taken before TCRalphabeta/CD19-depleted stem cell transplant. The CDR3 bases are TGTGCCAGCAGCTCTACTAGCGGTCCTTCCTACGAGCAGTACTTC. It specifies CASSSTSGPSYEQYF.